These T cell receptor beta chains were read from a single sample in a study of T cell changes during pregnancy in multiple sclerosis. Assay used: immunoSEQ multiplex PCR; TCRdb lists only in-frame clones, some missing. The sample lists tens of thousands of clones; 85% were seen once. The sequencing here drew on CD8+ T cells from peripheral blood mononuclear cells, taken before pregnancy. These receptors came from a female donor with multiple sclerosis, enrolled in a pregnancy study. Both conserved end residues are part of each CDR3. D genes are given only for firm matches. Some rows have no size entry. The others give once, few or many, or a class for an expanded clone.

clone_size: .
d_call: TRBD2
j_call: TRBJ2-7
cdr3_length: 11
v_call: TRBV4-1
cdr3_nt: TGCGCCAGCAGCCTAGCGGGCGAGCAGTACTTC
cdr3_aa: CASSLAGEQYF

clone_size: once
d_call: .
j_call: TRBJ1-1
cdr3_length: 15
v_call: TRBV5-1
cdr3_nt: TGCGCCAGCAGCCCCTCGGCGAGGCGGGGAACTGAAGCTTTCTTT
cdr3_aa: CASSPSARRGTEAFF

clone_size: .
d_call: .
j_call: TRBJ2-7
cdr3_length: 13
v_call: TRBV5-5
cdr3_nt: TGTGCCAGCAGCTTGGCCAGGGTAAACGAGCAGTACTTC
cdr3_aa: CASSLARVNEQYF

clone_size: few
d_call: TRBD2
j_call: TRBJ2-4
cdr3_length: 16
v_call: TRBV18
cdr3_nt: TGTGCCAGCTCACCACCGGGACTAGCGGGAGGTAACATTCAGTACTTC
cdr3_aa: CASSPPGLAGGNIQYF

clone_size: .
d_call: TRBD1
j_call: TRBJ1-2
cdr3_length: 12
v_call: TRBV10-2
cdr3_nt: TGCGCCAGCAGTCGGACAGGGAATGGCTACACCTTC
cdr3_aa: CASSRTGNGYTF

clone_size: .
d_call: TRBD2
j_call: TRBJ2-3
cdr3_length: 15
v_call: TRBV6-1
cdr3_nt: TGTGCCAGCAGGATACTAGCGGGAAGCACAGATACGCAGTATTTT
cdr3_aa: CASRILAGSTDTQYF

clone_size: few
d_call: TRBD2
j_call: TRBJ2-7
cdr3_length: 15
v_call: TRBV18
cdr3_nt: TGTGCCAGCTCACCTTCTCCGGGACTAGCGAACGAGCAGTACTTC
cdr3_aa: CASSPSPGLANEQYF

clone_size: .
d_call: TRBD2
j_call: TRBJ2-1
cdr3_length: 15
v_call: TRBV5-1
cdr3_nt: TGCGCCAGCAGCTTGGGTCTAGCGGGAGGGCTTGAGCAGTTCTTC
cdr3_aa: CASSLGLAGGLEQFF

clone_size: .
d_call: TRBD1
j_call: TRBJ1-4
cdr3_length: 15
v_call: TRBV19
cdr3_nt: TGTGCCAGTAGTACCCCCGGGACAGGGGATGAAAAACTGTTTTTT
cdr3_aa: CASSTPGTGDEKLFF

clone_size: .
d_call: TRBD1
j_call: TRBJ2-7
cdr3_length: 17
v_call: TRBV5-5
cdr3_nt: TGTGCCAGCAGCTTGGCCGATAGGGCAGGGGGCATTTACGAGCAGTACTTC
cdr3_aa: CASSLADRAGGIYEQYF

clone_size: .
d_call: TRBD1
j_call: TRBJ1-2
cdr3_length: 15
v_call: TRBV5-1
cdr3_nt: TGCGCCAGCAGCTCGCTACAGGGGCAGGATAGAGGCTACACCTTC
cdr3_aa: CASSSLQGQDRGYTF

clone_size: few
d_call: TRBD1
j_call: TRBJ2-5
cdr3_length: 15
v_call: TRBV5-1
cdr3_nt: TGCGCCAGCAGCCCCCTACAGGGGATGGAAGAGACCCAGTACTTC
cdr3_aa: CASSPLQGMEETQYF

clone_size: few
d_call: .
j_call: TRBJ2-2
cdr3_length: 15
v_call: TRBV30
cdr3_nt: TGTGCCTGGAGTGTGGGGGGAATCGATACCGGGGAGCTGTTTTTT
cdr3_aa: CAWSVGGIDTGELFF

clone_size: .
d_call: .
j_call: TRBJ1-1
cdr3_length: 15
v_call: TRBV4-1
cdr3_nt: TGCGCCAGCAGCCAAGAGGGCAGGTTGAACACTGAAGCTTTCTTT
cdr3_aa: CASSQEGRLNTEAFF

clone_size: .
d_call: TRBD1
j_call: TRBJ2-7
cdr3_length: 16
v_call: TRBV7-3
cdr3_nt: TGTGCCAGCAGCACACTTGGAGGGACAGGGGGGAACGAGCAGTACTTC
cdr3_aa: CASSTLGGTGGNEQYF

clone_size: .
d_call: TRBD2
j_call: TRBJ2-3
cdr3_length: 15
v_call: TRBV6-6
cdr3_nt: TGTGCCAGCAGTTCTAGCGGAAGAGTCACAGATACGCAGTATTTT
cdr3_aa: CASSSSGRVTDTQYF

clone_size: .
d_call: TRBD1
j_call: TRBJ1-1
cdr3_length: 16
v_call: TRBV25-1
cdr3_nt: TGTGCCAGCAGTCCTTATCGACAGGGTATTAACACTGAAGCTTTCTTT
cdr3_aa: CASSPYRQGINTEAFF

clone_size: .
d_call: TRBD2
j_call: TRBJ2-7
cdr3_length: 12
v_call: TRBV5-1
cdr3_nt: TGCGCCAGCAGGGGGGGGAAGGGCGAGCAGTACTTC
cdr3_aa: CASRGGKGEQYF

clone_size: .
d_call: TRBD2
j_call: TRBJ2-1
cdr3_length: 14
v_call: TRBV10-1
cdr3_nt: TGCGCCAGCTTAAATAGCGGGAGGGCCCATGAGCAGTTCTTC
cdr3_aa: CASLNSGRAHEQFF

clone_size: .
d_call: .
j_call: TRBJ1-1
cdr3_length: 14
v_call: TRBV7-9
cdr3_nt: TGTGCCAGCAGCTTAGATCCAGGGTACACTGAAGCTTTCTTT
cdr3_aa: CASSLDPGYTEAFF

clone_size: .
d_call: .
j_call: TRBJ2-1
cdr3_length: 18
v_call: TRBV9
cdr3_nt: TGTGCCAGCAGCCCCCGCCGAAGCAAGTTAAGCTCCTACAATGAGCAGTTCTTC
cdr3_aa: CASSPRRSKLSSYNEQFF

clone_size: .
d_call: TRBD1
j_call: TRBJ2-1
cdr3_length: 16
v_call: TRBV4-2
cdr3_nt: TGTGCCAGCAGCCAAGAAGGACAGGAGAACTACAATGAGCAGTTCTTC
cdr3_aa: CASSQEGQENYNEQFF

clone_size: .
d_call: .
j_call: TRBJ1-2
cdr3_length: 12
v_call: TRBV27
cdr3_nt: TGTGCCAGCGGGCCGCGCTACTATGGCTACACCTTC
cdr3_aa: CASGPRYYGYTF

clone_size: .
d_call: TRBD1
j_call: TRBJ2-7
cdr3_length: 13
v_call: TRBV5-6
cdr3_nt: TGTGCCAGCAGTACGGACAGGACCTACGAGCAGTACTTC
cdr3_aa: CASSTDRTYEQYF

clone_size: .
d_call: .
j_call: TRBJ1-5
cdr3_length: 15
v_call: TRBV5-1
cdr3_nt: TGCGCCAGCAGCTTTGGGCAAGATAGCAATCAGCCCCAGCATTTT
cdr3_aa: CASSFGQDSNQPQHF

clone_size: .
d_call: TRBD2
j_call: TRBJ2-3
cdr3_length: 15
v_call: TRBV29-1
cdr3_nt: TGCAGCGTCCTCGGGGGGGAACGATCCACAGATACGCAGTATTTT
cdr3_aa: CSVLGGERSTDTQYF